The T cell receptor beta chain under discussion was sequenced for a study of PD-L1 blockade in urothelial cancer. Generated by immunoSEQ multiplex PCR, the TCRdb table keeps only in-frame clones and is missing some. In the table there are 60,000 or so clones, about four fifths of which are singletons. V trimming: 3 bases; J trimming: 5 bases; junction bases outside the gene matches: 6. CDR1 MDHEN and CDR2 SYDVKM come from the germline V gene. The CDR3 is made up of 14 amino acids. The material sequenced was PBMCs, taken around atezolizumab (anti-PD-L1) treatment. This chain links TRBV28 with TRBJ1-2; 7 bases agree with TRBD1. The sequence came from a man in his 70s with urothelial cancer. The CDR3 sequence: CASSLQGVQYGYTF. The CDR3 DNA follows: TGTGCCAGCAGTTTGCAGGGGGTCCAATATGGCTACACCTTC.